This T cell receptor beta chain derives from a study of T-cell reconstitution after alpha-beta-depleted transplantation in children. Germline CDR1 reads KGHSH; CDR2 reads LQKENI. Trimming stripped 3 bases from V and 8 bases from J, with 22 bases between. This CDR3 contains 16 residues. This clonotype was observed many times. Unique molecular identifiers were incorporated into the prepared TCRbeta library. From the PCR reads, TCRdb called clonotypes with MiXCR, one entry per CDR3 protein. The profile shows about 490,000 distinct CDR3 sequences, 8% to 11% of them singletons. The source of this sequence is a child aged 2-15 years with inherited bone marrow failure, due to receive a stem cell transplant. Sequencing was performed on PBMCs, taken before TCRalphabeta/CD19-depleted stem cell transplant. The chain links TRBV18 to TRBJ1-2; possible D gene TRBD1, 5 bases. This CDR3 reads CASSPTGSDGRRGYTF. The DNA for the CDR3 is TGTGCCAGCTCACCCACAGGCTCAGACGGTCGAAGAGGCTACACCTTC.